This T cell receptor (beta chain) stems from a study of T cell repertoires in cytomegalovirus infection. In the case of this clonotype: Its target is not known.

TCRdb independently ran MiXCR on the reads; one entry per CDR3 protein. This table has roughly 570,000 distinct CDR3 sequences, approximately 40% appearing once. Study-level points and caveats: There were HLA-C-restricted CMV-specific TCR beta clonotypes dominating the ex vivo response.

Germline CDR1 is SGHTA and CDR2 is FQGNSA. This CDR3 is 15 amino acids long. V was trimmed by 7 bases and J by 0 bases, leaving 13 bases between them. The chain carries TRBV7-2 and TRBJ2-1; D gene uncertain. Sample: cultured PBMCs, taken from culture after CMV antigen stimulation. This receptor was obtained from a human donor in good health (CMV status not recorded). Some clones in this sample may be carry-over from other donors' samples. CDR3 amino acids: CASTKDRSSYNEQFF. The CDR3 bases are TGTGCCAGCACCAAAGACCGGAGCTCCTACAATGAGCAGTTCTTC. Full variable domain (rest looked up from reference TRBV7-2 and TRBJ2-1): GAGVSQSPSNKVTEKGKDVELRCDPISGHTALYWYRQSLGQGLEFLIYFQGNSAPDKSGLPSDRFSAERTGGSVSTLTIQRTQQEDSAVYLCASTKDRSSYNEQFFGPGTRLTVL.